This T cell receptor beta chain was observed in a study of T cells in Graves' hyperthyroidism and ophthalmopathy. The source material, RNA transcripts, was used to amplify TCR beta CDR3 regions. When the TCR CDR3 underwent first-round RT-PCR, the HTBI primer set was used. One entry per CDR3 protein results from TCRdb running MiXCR on the multiplex PCR reads. The sample holds around 600,000 distinct CDR3 sequences; 11% to 15% are singletons and the top ten take over 6%. Germline loops: CDR1 SQVTM, CDR2 ANQGSEA. This CDR3 comprises 15 residues. V was clipped by 6 bases and J by 4 bases, with 19 bases between them. In this sample, this clonotype turned up many times. A patient was excluded if there was uncontrolled infection, other autoimmune disease, pregnancy or lactation. Clinical symptoms, serum thyroxine, TRAb, thyroid ultrasound and orbital computed tomography informed diagnoses.

This clonotype originated in a woman between 18 and 29 years old with Graves' ophthalmopathy. Sequenced sample: blood. The V gene is TRBV29-1, the J gene TRBJ2-1, with D perhaps matching TRBD2 (6 bases). The CDR3 bases are TGCAGCGTCGGACCGGGGGACCACCGTTACAATGAGCAGTTCTTC. As protein: CSVGPGDHRYNEQFF.